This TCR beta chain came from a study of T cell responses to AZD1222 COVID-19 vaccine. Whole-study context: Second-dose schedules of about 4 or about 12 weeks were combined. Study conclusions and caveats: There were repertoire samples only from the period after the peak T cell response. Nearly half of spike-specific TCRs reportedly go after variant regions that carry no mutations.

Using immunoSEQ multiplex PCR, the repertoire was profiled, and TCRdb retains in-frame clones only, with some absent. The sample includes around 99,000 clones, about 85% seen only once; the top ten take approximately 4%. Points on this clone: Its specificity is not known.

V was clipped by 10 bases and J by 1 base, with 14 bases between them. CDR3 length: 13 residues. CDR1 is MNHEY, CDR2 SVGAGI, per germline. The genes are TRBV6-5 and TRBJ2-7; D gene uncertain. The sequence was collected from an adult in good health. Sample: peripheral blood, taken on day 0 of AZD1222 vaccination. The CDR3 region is CATSPGQSYEQYF. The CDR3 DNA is TGTGCCACCTCTCCCGGGCAGTCCTACGAGCAGTACTTC.